This T cell receptor beta chain originates from a study of cytomegalovirus exposure and HLA in healthy donors. This CDR3 spans 16 amino acids. Per germline, CDR1 SQVTM and CDR2 ANQGSEA. V was clipped by 6 bases and J by 4 bases, with 22 bases between them. This PCR relied on a set of 60 Vbeta primers and 13 Jbeta primers. Assay: immunoSEQ multiplex PCR; the TCRdb copy retains only in-frame clones and omits some. The data hold around 150,000 clones, with approximately 84% observed a single time. The chain carries TRBV29-1 and TRBJ2-1, with D possibly being TRBD2 (5 bases). The TCR was taken from a man aged 25-45 years in good health and CMV-seropositive. Sequencing used PBMCs. The CDR3 region is CSVSGIGPLPYNEQFF. The CDR3 bases are TGCAGCGTCTCGGGGATAGGCCCACTTCCATACAATGAGCAGTTCTTC.